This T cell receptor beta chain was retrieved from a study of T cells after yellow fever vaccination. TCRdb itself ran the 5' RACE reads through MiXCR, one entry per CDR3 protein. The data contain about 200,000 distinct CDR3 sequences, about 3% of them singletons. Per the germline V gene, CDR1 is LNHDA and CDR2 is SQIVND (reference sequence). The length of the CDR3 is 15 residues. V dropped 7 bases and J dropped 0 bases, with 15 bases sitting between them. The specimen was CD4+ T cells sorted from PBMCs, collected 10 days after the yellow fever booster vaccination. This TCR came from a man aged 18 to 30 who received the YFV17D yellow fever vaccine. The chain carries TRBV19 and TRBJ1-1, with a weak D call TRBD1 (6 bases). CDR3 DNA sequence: TGTGCCAGTACGACAGGCCCGTTAGTGAACACTGAAGCTTTCTTT. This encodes CASTTGPLVNTEAFF.